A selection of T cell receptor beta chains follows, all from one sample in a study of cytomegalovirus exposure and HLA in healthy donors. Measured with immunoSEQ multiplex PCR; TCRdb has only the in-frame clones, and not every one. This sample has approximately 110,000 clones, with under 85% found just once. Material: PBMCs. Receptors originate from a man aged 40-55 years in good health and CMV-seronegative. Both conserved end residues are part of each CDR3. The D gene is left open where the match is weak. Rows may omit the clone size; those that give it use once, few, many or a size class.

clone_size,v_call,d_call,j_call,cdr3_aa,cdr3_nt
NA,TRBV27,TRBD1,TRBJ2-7,CASRKPDRGGREQYF,TGTGCCAGCAGGAAACCGGACAGGGGCGGCAGGGAGCAGTACTTC
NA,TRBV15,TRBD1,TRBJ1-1,CATSSKGQGNTEAFF,TGTGCCACCAGCAGCAAGGGACAGGGGAACACTGAAGCTTTCTTT
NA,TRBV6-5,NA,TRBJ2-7,CASSYSTARSSYEQYF,TGTGCCAGCAGTTACTCGACAGCCAGGAGCTCCTACGAGCAGTACTTC
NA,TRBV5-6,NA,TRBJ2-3,CASSLRLTDTQYF,TGTGCCAGCAGCTTGAGACTCACAGATACGCAGTATTTT
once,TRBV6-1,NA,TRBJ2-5,CASSEARAGGVRETQYF,TGTGCCAGCAGTGAAGCGAGGGCGGGTGGAGTTCGAGAGACCCAGTACTTC
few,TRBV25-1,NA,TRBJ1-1,CASSERGGRVRTEAFF,TGTGCCAGCAGTGAGCGGGGCGGGAGGGTGAGGACTGAAGCTTTCTTT
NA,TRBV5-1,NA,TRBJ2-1,CASSPDPGTSNEQFF,TGCGCCAGCAGCCCGGACCCGGGGACAAGCAATGAGCAGTTCTTC
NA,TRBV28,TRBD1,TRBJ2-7,CASTPGQGAYEQYF,TGTGCCAGCACGCCGGGACAGGGGGCCTACGAGCAGTACTTC
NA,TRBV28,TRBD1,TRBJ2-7,CASSFGGQGSYEQYF,TGTGCCAGCAGTTTCGGTGGACAGGGGTCCTACGAGCAGTACTTC
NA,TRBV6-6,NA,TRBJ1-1,CASYPIRGNTEAFF,TGTGCCAGCTACCCGATCAGGGGGAACACTGAAGCTTTCTTT
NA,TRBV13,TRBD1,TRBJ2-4,CASSIRQGADIQYF,TGTGCCAGCAGCATCCGACAGGGGGCTGACATTCAGTACTTC
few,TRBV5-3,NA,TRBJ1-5,CARSLVSVAGQPQHF,TGTGCCAGAAGCTTGGTGAGCGTGGCGGGGCAGCCCCAGCATTTT
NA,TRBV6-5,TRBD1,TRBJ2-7,CASSYRQGAYEQYF,TGTGCCAGCAGTTACCGACAGGGGGCCTACGAGCAGTACTTC
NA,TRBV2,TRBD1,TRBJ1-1,CASGTANTEAFF,TGTGCCAGCGGGACAGCGAACACTGAAGCTTTCTTT
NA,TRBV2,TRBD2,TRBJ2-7,CASLAGGSYEQYF,TGTGCCAGCCTAGCGGGGGGGTCCTACGAGCAGTACTTC
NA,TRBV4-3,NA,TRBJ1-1,CASSQEAAFPEAFF,TGCGCCAGCAGCCAAGAGGCCGCTTTCCCTGAAGCTTTCTTT
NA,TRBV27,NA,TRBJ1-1,CASSLYLNTEAFF,TGTGCCAGCAGTTTATACTTGAACACTGAAGCTTTCTTT
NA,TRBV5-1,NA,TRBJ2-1,CASSLGQGSSYNEQFF,TGCGCCAGCAGCTTGGGGCAGGGGAGCTCCTACAATGAGCAGTTCTTC
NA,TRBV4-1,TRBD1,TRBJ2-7,CASSPGGEQYF,TGCGCCAGCAGCCCAGGGGGCGAGCAGTACTTC
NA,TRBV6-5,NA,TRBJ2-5,CASSYSAGNQETQYF,TGTGCCAGCAGTTACTCAGCAGGAAACCAAGAGACCCAGTACTTC
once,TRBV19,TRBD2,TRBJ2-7,CASSMGLAGAYEQYF,TGTGCCAGTAGTATGGGACTAGCGGGAGCGTACGAGCAGTACTTC
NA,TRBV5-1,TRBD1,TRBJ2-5,CASRGQGRETQYF,TGCGCCAGCAGGGGACAGGGTCGGGAGACCCAGTACTTC
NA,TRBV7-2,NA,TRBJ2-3,CVTRARYTDTQYF,TGTGTCACTAGAGCGAGGTACACAGATACGCAGTATTTT
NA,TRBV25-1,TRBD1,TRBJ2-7,CASSEVHRDRAVMDEQYF,TGTGCCAGCAGTGAAGTCCATCGGGACAGAGCCGTCATGGACGAGCAGTACTTC
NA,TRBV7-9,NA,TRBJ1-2,CASSLGGDYGYTF,TGTGCCAGCAGCTTGGGGGGAGACTATGGCTACACCTTC
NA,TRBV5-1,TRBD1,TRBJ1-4,CASSRQGAEEKLFF,TGCGCCAGCAGCCGACAGGGGGCGGAGGAAAAACTGTTTTTT